The present T cell receptor beta chain was sequenced within a study of control samples from healthy donors and cancer patients. The method was immunoSEQ multiplex PCR; TCRdb's version includes in-frame clones alone and lacks a portion of them. The data contain 130,000 to 150,000 clones, around nine tenths of them seen just once; the ten biggest clones take up 11%. Between the trimmed V and J ends, which lost 2 bases and 3 bases, there was a span of 20 bases. CDR3 size: 17 residues. Per germline, CDR1 SGHAT and CDR2 FQNNGV. The chain couples TRBV11-2 to TRBJ2-7, with D unresolved. Material for sequencing was blood. This clonotype was obtained from a man aged 30 to 45 in good health. CDR3 sequence reads: CASSLFSPFNSGYEQYF. The CDR3 nucleotides read TGTGCCAGCAGCTTATTTTCCCCTTTTAATTCGGGCTACGAGCAGTACTTC.